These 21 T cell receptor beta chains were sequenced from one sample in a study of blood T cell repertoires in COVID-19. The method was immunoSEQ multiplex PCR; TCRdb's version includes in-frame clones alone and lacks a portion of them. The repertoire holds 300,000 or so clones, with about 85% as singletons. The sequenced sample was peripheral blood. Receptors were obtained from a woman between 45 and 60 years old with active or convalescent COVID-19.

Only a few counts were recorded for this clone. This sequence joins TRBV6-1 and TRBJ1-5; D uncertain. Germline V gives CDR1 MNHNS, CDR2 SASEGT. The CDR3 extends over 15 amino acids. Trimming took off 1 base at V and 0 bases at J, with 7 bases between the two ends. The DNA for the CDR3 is TGTGCCAGCAGTGAAGGAACAGTTAGCAATCAGCCCCAGCATTTT. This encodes CASSEGTVSNQPQHF.

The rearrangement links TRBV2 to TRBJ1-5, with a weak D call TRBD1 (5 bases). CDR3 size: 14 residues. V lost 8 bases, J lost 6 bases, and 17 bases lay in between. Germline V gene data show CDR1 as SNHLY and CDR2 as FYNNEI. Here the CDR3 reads CASRGRGSGQPQHF. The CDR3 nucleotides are TGTGCCAGCCGAGGTAGGGGTTCTGGTCAGCCCCAGCATTTT.

This CDR3 is CASSLQGHGELFF. The CDR3 DNA sequence: TGCGCCAGCAGCTTACAGGGGCACGGGGAGCTGTTTTTT. The chain is built from TRBV5-1 and TRBJ2-2; TRBD1 agrees at 7 bases. V lost 2 bases to trimming and J lost 7 bases; unmatched junction nucleotides: 2. The CDR3 contains 13 residues. The germline gives CDR1 SGHRS, CDR2 YFSETQ.

CDR3 sequence: CASSQAVDTEAFF. CDR3 in DNA: TGCGCCAGCAGCCAAGCTGTTGACACTGAAGCTTTCTTT. This chain joins TRBV4-1 and TRBJ1-1, with no clear D. Germline V gene sequence: CDR1 MGHRA, CDR2 YSYEKL. V shed 1 base and J shed 3 bases, with 6 bases lying between them. CDR3 length equals 13 residues.

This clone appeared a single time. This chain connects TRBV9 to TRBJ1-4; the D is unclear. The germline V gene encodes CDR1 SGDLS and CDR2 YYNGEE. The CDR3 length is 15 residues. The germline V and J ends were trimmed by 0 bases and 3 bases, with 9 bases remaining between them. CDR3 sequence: CASSVDPGANEKLFF. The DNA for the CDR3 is TGTGCCAGCAGCGTAGACCCCGGGGCTAATGAAAAACTGTTTTTT.

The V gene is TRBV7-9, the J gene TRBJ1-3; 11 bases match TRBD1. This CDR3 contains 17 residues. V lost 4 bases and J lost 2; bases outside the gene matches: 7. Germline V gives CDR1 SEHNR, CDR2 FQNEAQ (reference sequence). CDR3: CASSSRTGGGTGNTIYF. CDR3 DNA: TGTGCCAGCAGCTCTCGGACAGGGGGCGGAACTGGAAACACCATATATTTT.

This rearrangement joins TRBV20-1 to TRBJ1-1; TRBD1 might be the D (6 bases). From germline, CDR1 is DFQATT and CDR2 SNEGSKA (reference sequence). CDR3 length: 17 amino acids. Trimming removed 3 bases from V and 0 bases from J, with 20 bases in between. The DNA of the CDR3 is TGCAGTGCTAGTGCAGGGGCCGGGCGCCCTATGAACACTGAAGCTTTCTTT. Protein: CSASAGAGRPMNTEAFF.

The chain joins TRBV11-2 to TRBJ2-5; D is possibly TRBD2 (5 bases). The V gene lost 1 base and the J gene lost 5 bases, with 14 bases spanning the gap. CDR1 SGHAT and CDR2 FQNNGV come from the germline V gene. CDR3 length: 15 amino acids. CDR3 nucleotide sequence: TGTGCCAGCAGCTTAGCTGGAGGAGGTTTGGAGACCCAGTACTTC. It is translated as CASSLAGGGLETQYF.

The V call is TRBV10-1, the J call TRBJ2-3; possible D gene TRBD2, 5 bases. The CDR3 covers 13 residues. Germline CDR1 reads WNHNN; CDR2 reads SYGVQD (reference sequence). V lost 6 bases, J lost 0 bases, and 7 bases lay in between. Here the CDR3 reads CASRADSTDTQYF. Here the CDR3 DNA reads TGCGCCAGCAGAGCGGACAGCACAGATACGCAGTATTTT.

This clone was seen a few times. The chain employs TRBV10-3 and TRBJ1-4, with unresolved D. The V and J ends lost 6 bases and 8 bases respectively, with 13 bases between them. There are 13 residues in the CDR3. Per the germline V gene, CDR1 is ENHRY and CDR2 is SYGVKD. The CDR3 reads CAISPEGGEKLFF. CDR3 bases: TGTGCCATCAGCCCCGAGGGTGGGGAAAAACTGTTTTTT.

This CDR3 reads CASSLVATGVDQPQHF. DNA for the CDR3: TGTGCCAGCAGCTTGGTCGCGACAGGGGTCGATCAGCCCCAGCATTTT. This chain uses TRBV5-5 with TRBJ1-5; 8 bases are shared with TRBD1. The V segment lost 0 bases and the J segment 5 bases; nucleotides outside the gene matches: 7. The germline V gene has CDR1 SGHKS and CDR2 YYEKEE (reference sequence). This CDR3 comprises 16 residues.

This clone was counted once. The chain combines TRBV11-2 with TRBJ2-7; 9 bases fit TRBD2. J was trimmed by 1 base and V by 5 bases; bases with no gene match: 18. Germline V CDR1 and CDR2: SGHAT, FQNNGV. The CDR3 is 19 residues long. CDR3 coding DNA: TGTGCCAGCAGCGCCCGACTAGCGGCCTTGAATTCTTTATCCTACGAGCAGTACTTC. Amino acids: CASSARLAALNSLSYEQYF.

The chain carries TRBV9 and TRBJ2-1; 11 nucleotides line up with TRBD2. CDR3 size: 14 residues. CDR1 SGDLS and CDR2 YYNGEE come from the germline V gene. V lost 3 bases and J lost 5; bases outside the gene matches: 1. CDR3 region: CASSGLAGNNEQFF. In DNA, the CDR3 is TGTGCCAGCAGCGGACTAGCGGGAAACAATGAGCAGTTCTTC.

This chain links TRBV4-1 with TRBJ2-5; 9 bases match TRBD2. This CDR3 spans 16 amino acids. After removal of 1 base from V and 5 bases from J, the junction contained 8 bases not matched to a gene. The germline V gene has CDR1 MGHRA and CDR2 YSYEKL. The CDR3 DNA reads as TGCGCCAGCAGCCAAGTGGGAATAGCGGGAGTGGAGACCCAGTACTTC. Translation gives CASSQVGIAGVETQYF.

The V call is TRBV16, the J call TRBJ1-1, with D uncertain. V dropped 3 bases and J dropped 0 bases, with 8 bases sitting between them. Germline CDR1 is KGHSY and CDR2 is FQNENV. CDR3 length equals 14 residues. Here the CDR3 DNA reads TGTGCCAGCAGCCACCGTACAGTGAACACTGAAGCTTTCTTT. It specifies CASSHRTVNTEAFF.

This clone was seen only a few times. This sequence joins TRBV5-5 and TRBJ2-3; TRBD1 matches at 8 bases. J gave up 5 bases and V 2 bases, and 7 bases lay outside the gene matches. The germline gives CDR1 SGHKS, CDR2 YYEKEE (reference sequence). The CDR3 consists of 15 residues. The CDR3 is CASSLEDRGGDTQYF. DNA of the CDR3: TGTGCCAGCAGCTTAGAAGACAGGGGTGGAGATACGCAGTATTTT.

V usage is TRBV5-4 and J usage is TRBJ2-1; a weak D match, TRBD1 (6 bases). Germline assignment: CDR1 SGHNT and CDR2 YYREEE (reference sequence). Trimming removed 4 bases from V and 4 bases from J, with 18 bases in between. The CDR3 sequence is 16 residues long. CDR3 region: CASSQPEGTPYNEQFF. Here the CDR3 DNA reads TGTGCCAGCAGCCAGCCCGAAGGGACACCTTACAATGAGCAGTTCTTC.

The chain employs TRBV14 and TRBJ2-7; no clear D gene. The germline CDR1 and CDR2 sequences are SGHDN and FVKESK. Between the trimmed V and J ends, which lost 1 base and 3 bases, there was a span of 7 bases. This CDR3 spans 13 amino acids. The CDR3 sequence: CASSQAGHYEQYF. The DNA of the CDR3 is TGTGCCAGCAGCCAAGCAGGTCACTACGAGCAGTACTTC.

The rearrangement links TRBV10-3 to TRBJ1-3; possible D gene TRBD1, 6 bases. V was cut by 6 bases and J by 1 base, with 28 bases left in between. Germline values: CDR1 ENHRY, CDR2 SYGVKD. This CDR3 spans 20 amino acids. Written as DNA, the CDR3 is TGTGCCATCAGGGACAACATTCTGACCAGGGGTACGAGGTCTGGAAACACCATATATTTT. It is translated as CAIRDNILTRGTRSGNTIYF.

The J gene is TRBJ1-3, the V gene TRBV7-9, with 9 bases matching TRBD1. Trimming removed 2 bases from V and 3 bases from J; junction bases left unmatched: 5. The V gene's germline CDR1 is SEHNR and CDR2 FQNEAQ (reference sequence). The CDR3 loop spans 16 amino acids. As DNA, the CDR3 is TGTGCCAGCAGCTTAAGTGACAGGGGGTTTGGAAACACCATATATTTT. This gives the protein CASSLSDRGFGNTIYF. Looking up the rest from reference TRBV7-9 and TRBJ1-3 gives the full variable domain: DTGVSQNPRHKITKRGQNVTFRCDPISEHNRLYWYRQTLGQGPEFLTYFQNEAQLEKSRLLSDRFSAERPKGSFSTLEIQRTEQGDSAMYLCASSLSDRGFGNTIYFGEGSWLTVV.

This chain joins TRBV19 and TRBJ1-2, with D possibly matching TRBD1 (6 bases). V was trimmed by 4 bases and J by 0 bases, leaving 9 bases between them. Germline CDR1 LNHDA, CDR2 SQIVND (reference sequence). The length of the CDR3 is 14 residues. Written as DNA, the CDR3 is TGTGCCAGTAGTAGGGACATCCCTAACTATGGCTACACCTTC. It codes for CASSRDIPNYGYTF. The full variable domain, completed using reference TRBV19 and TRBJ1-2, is DGGITQSPKYLFRKEGQNVTLSCEQNLNHDAMYWYRQDPGQGLRLIYYSQIVNDFQKGDIAEGYSVSREKKESFPLTVTSAQKNPTAFYLCASSRDIPNYGYTFGSGTRLTVV.